This paragraph covers one T cell receptor (beta chain) sequence. Its antigen remains unidentified. No much larger clone is present one base from it, and per-base qualities are unavailable. Library construction relied on the immunoSEQ multiplex PCR assay. For most patients, genomic DNA was isolated with the Qiagen DNeasy Blood and Tissue Kit and sent frozen to Adaptive Biotechnologies for TCR sequencing. Adaptive Biotechnologies carried out high-throughput TCR-beta CDR3 sequencing of genomic DNA for most patients. Under the source paper's analysis protocol: TCR sequencing data were retrieved from Adaptive's ImmunoSEQ software for roughly 17 patients, whereas a few other patients were processed with MiXCR and VDJtools. To correct CD4 versus CD8 sorting errors, sequences present in both subsets at a frequency ratio below 5:1 were removed. CDR3 nucleotide sequences shared by donor and recipient were removed because the origin of these sequences could not be assigned. At least 2-fold expansion over unstimulated cells and a minimum CFSE-low frequency of 0.002% (template counts) or 0.001% (read counts) were required for clones to be classified as alloreactive. Clones were considered mappable if detected in sequenced pre-transplant spleen, lymph node, or MLR CFSE-low populations of the donor or recipient. Cumulative frequency of alloreactive clones was calculated as a percentage of all sequences weighted by copy number. The clones in this table, taken by TCRdb from immuneACCESS, are in-frame only. Not every clone is retained; where verified, under half of the shortfall comes from an unresolved V gene, and the cause of the rest is unknown. The DNA was the basis for D and trimming; V, J and clone size are from that table. This sample has about 120,000 clones in its table, and 80% to 95% of those were observed once. More than 0.1% of the sample rests with the top ten.

The germline V gene (reference sequence) specifies DFQATT as CDR1 and SNEGSKA as CDR2. Trimming removed 1 base from V and 7 bases from J, leaving 7 bases between the germline ends. Taken from cysteine to phenylalanine, the CDR3 has 11 residues. The only DNA kept is the CDR3, 33 bases in frame from the first base. This sample was taken from a study of graft-versus-host responses after intestinal transplantation (dated by TCRdb to about 2021). Looking at the study overall: The transplants that recipients received were multivisceral, liver-intestinal, or isolated intestinal. A cohort of approximately 23 intestinal transplant recipients, including one retransplant, was enrolled, and a few patients lacking pretransplant specimens were excluded. Bulk TCR-beta CDR3 sequencing was used to track graft-versus-host and host-versus-graft alloreactive T cell clones in the graft, circulation and bone marrow after intestinal transplantation. A peak of at least 4% donor T cells among recipient peripheral blood mononuclear cells was the definition used for donor T cell macrochimerism. All recipients received anti-thymocyte globulin induction followed by maintenance tacrolimus and steroids for around three years. Rather than being sequenced by the commercial service, samples from a few later patients were sequenced in-house on an Illumina MiSeq and processed with MiXCR. Alloreactive clones were identified by sequencing pre-transplant mixed lymphocyte reaction products and comparing these products with unstimulated pre-transplant donor and recipient T cells. Overall study results and their limits: GvH clones were detected in recipient bone marrow, and some appeared earlier in ileal mucosa or blood, consistent with an intestinal mucosal origin. The relatively low number and heterogeneity of intestinal transplant patients limited the conclusions. In patients with donor T cell macrochimerism, the allografts had high GvH to HvG T cell clonal ratios. Peak levels of circulating GvH clones were associated with declines in HvG clones early after transplant.

Taken with the paper, the label for time point translates to: cells obtained before transplantation from donor or recipient. CD3+CD4+ and CD3+CD8+ populations were FACS-sorted from unstimulated pre-transplant donor and recipient cells taken from spleen or lymph nodes. This clonotype was obtained from a human donor who received an intestinal transplant. Material: unstimulated CD4+ T cells sorted from spleen or lymph node cells, obtained before intestinal transplant. The V gene is TRBV20-1 and the J gene is TRBJ1-1; TRBD1 might be the D gene, on 5 matching bases. The CDR3 in this case is CSARAGFEAFF. The nucleotide sequence is given as TGCAGTGCTAGAGCAGGGTTTGAAGCTTTCTTT.